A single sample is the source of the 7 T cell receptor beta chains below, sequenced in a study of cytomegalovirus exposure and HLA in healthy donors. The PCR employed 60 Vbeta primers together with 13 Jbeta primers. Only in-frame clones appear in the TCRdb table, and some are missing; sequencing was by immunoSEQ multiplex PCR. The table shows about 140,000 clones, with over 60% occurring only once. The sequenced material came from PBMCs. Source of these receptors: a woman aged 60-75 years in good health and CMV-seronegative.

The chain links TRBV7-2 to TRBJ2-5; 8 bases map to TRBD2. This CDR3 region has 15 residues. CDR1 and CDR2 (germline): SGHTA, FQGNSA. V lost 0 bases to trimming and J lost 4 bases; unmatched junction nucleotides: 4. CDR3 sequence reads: CASSLASAGGETQYF. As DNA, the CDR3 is TGTGCCAGCAGCTTAGCTTCGGCGGGGGGAGAGACCCAGTACTTC.

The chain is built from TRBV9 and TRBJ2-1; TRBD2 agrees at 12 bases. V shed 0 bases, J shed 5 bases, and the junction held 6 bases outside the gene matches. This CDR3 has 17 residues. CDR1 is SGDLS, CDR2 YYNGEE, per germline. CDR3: CASSVELLAGGHNEQFF. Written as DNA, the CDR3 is TGTGCCAGCAGCGTAGAGCTGCTAGCGGGGGGGCACAATGAGCAGTTCTTC. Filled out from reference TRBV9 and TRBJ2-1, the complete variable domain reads DSGVTQTPKHLITATGQRVTLRCSPRSGDLSVYWYQQSLDQGLQFLIQYYNGEERAKGNILERFSAQQFPDLHSELNLSSLELGDSALYFCASSVELLAGGHNEQFFGPGTRLTVL.

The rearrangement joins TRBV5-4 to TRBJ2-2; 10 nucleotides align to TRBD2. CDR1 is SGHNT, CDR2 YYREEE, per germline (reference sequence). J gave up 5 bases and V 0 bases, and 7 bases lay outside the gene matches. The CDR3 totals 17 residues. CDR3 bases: TGTGCCAGCAGCTTGGAGCGGGGGGGCCGTCAAACCGGGGAGCTGTTTTTT. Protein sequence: CASSLERGGRQTGELFF.

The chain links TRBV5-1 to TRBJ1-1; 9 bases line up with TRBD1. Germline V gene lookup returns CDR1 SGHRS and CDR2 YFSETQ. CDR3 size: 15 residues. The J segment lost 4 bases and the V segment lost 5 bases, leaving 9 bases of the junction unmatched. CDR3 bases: TGCGCCAGCAGTCAAGCGACAGGGGGGGTCACTGAAGCTTTCTTT. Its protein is CASSQATGGVTEAFF.

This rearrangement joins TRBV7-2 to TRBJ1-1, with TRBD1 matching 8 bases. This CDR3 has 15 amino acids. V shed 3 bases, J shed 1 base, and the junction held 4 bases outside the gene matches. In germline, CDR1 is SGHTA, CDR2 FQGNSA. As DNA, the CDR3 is TGTGCCAGCAGCTTGTACGGGACAGGGAACACTGAAGCTTTCTTT. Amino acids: CASSLYGTGNTEAFF.

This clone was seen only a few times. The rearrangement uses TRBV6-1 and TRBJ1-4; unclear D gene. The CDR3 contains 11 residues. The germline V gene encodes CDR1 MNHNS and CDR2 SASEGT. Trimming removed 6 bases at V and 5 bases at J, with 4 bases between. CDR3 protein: CASRQNEKLFF. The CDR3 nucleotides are TGTGCCAGCAGACAAAATGAAAAACTGTTTTTT.

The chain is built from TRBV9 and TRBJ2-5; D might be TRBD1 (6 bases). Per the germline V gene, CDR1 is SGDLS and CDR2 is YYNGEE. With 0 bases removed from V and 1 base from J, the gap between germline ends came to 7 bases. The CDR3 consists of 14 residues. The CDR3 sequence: CASSVGQVQETQYF. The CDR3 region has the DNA TGTGCCAGCAGCGTAGGACAGGTCCAAGAGACCCAGTACTTC.